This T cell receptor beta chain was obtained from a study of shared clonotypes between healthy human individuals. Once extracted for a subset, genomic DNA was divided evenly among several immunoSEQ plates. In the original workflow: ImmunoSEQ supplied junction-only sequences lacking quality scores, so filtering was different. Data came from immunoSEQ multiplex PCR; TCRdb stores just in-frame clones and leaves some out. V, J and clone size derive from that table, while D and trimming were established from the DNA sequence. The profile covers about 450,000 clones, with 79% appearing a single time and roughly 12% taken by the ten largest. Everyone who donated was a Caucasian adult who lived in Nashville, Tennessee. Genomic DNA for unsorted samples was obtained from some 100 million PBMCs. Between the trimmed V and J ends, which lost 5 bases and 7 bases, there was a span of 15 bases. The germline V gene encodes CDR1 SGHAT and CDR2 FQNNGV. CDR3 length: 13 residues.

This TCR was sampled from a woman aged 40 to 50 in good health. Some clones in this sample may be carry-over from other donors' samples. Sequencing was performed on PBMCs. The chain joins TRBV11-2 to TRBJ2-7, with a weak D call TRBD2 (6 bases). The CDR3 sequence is CASSRTTSREQYF. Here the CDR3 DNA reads TGTGCCAGCAGCCGGACTACCTCCCGGGAGCAGTACTTC.